The 30 T cell receptor beta chains given below trace back to one sample, sequenced in a study of cytomegalovirus exposure and HLA in healthy donors. Amplification used 60 Vbeta primers and 13 Jbeta primers. This table comes from immunoSEQ multiplex PCR, and its TCRdb copy is limited to in-frame clones, with some not included. Of about 150,000 clones in the sample, about 70% are singletons; the top ten hold about 3.4%. The sequenced material came from PBMCs. The source of these receptors is a male donor in good health and CMV-seronegative.

This clone came up a few times. The rearrangement joins TRBV5-5 to TRBJ1-3; a weak D match, TRBD1 (6 bases). Germline V gene data show CDR1 as SGHKS and CDR2 as YYEKEE (reference sequence). Trimming pared 4 bases from V and 1 base from J, leaving 12 bases between. The CDR3 is 15 amino acids. In nucleotides, the CDR3 is TGTGCCAGCAGCCCGGCAGGGGTTTCTGGAAACACCATATATTTT. Amino acids: CASSPAGVSGNTIYF. Complete variable domain (other parts from reference TRBV5-5 and TRBJ1-3): DAGVTQSPTHLIKTRGQQVTLRCSPISGHKSVSWYQQVLGQGPQFIFQYYEKEERGRGNFPDRFSARQFPNYSSELNVNALLLGDSALYLCASSPAGVSGNTIYFGEGSWLTVV.

V is TRBV29-1 and J is TRBJ1-4; TRBD1 matches 12 bases. CDR1 and CDR2 (germline): SQVTM, ANQGSEA. The V gene end was trimmed by 4 bases and the J gene end by 3 bases; junction bases not matched to a gene: 9. The CDR3 is made up of 17 amino acids. The CDR3 sequence: CSVVGTGGLQANEKLFF. The CDR3 nucleotides read TGCAGCGTTGTAGGGACAGGGGGCCTCCAGGCTAATGAAAAACTGTTTTTT. Using reference TRBV29-1 and TRBJ1-4 for the parts outside the CDR3, the full variable domain is SAVISQKPSRDICQRGTSLTIQCQVDSQVTMMFWYRQQPGQSLTLIATANQGSEATYESGFVIDKFPISRPNLTFSTLTVSNMSPEDSSIYLCSVVGTGGLQANEKLFFGSGTQLSVL.

The chain recombines TRBV5-1 with TRBJ2-1; D might be TRBD2 (5 bases). Germline-derived CDR1 and CDR2 are SGHRS and YFSETQ. CDR3 length equals 13 residues. V was trimmed by 0 bases and J by 6 bases, leaving 7 bases between them. The CDR3 DNA is TGCGCCAGCAGCTTGGGGAGCGGCAATGAGCAGTTCTTC. Translating it yields CASSLGSGNEQFF.

This chain links TRBV7-2 with TRBJ1-4; perhaps TRBD1 as D (5 bases). CDR1 and CDR2 (germline): SGHTA, FQGNSA. The germline V and J ends were trimmed by 5 bases and 2 bases, with 12 bases remaining between them. This CDR3 is built from 15 residues. The CDR3 region is CASSPRGVTNEKLFF. The CDR3 DNA is TGTGCCAGCAGCCCCCGGGGGGTGACTAATGAAAAACTGTTTTTT.

DNA for the CDR3: TGTGCCACCACGGACAGGGTCGGTAATTCACCCCTCCACTTT. Its translation is CATTDRVGNSPLHF. The chain joins TRBV2 to TRBJ1-6; TRBD1 matches 8 bases. Germline values: CDR1 SNHLY, CDR2 FYNNEI. V was clipped by 10 bases and J by 6 bases; unmatched bases: 8. This CDR3 has 14 amino acids.

The chain joins TRBV2 to TRBJ1-4; 8 bases align to TRBD1. CDR1 is SNHLY, CDR2 FYNNEI, per germline. The V segment lost 1 base and the J segment 13 bases; nucleotides outside the gene matches: 17. The CDR3 spans 17 residues. This chain's CDR3 is CASSEVGGTGPSWVLFF. Written as DNA, the CDR3 is TGTGCCAGCAGTGAAGTAGGCGGGACAGGCCCTTCTTGGGTACTGTTTTTT.

This clone was detected once. The chain has TRBV5-6 and TRBJ2-7; D is uncertain. This CDR3 spans 13 amino acids. Germline CDR1 and CDR2: SGHDT and YYEEEE. V lost 1 base and J 0 bases, leaving 5 bases between the germline ends. The DNA for the CDR3 is TGTGCCAGCAGCTTGCACTCCTCCTACGAGCAGTACTTC. Its translation is CASSLHSSYEQYF.

In this sample, this clone turned up a few times. J is TRBJ2-1 and V is TRBV28, with D tentatively TRBD1 (6 bases). Germline V gene sequence: CDR1 MDHEN, CDR2 SYDVKM. Trimming removed 9 bases at V and 3 bases at J, with 18 bases between. The CDR3 extends over 15 amino acids. The chain's CDR3 is CASVGTPTLYNEQFF. In DNA, the CDR3 is TGTGCCAGTGTCGGGACACCGACCCTCTACAATGAGCAGTTCTTC.

This chain joins TRBV6-1 and TRBJ1-4; D gene unclear. This CDR3 spans 11 amino acids. Germline V lookup: CDR1 MNHNS, CDR2 SASEGT. Between the trimmed V and J ends, which lost 6 bases and 5 bases, there was a span of 4 bases. The CDR3 loop is CASSQNEKLFF. The CDR3 nucleotides read TGTGCCAGCAGCCAAAATGAAAAACTGTTTTTT.

This clone was counted a few times. The V gene is TRBV5-5, the J gene TRBJ2-3; 12 nucleotides match TRBD1. CDR3 length: 15 amino acids. The V gene's germline CDR1 is SGHKS and CDR2 YYEKEE (reference sequence). Trimming cost V 4 bases and J 4 bases; bases outside gene matches: 4. The CDR3 DNA reads TGTGCCAGCAGCACCGGGACAGGGGGCGCAGATACGCAGTATTTT. Translating it yields CASSTGTGGADTQYF. Filled out from reference TRBV5-5 and TRBJ2-3, the complete variable domain reads DAGVTQSPTHLIKTRGQQVTLRCSPISGHKSVSWYQQVLGQGPQFIFQYYEKEERGRGNFPDRFSARQFPNYSSELNVNALLLGDSALYLCASSTGTGGADTQYFGPGTRLTVL.

This chain joins TRBV7-6 and TRBJ1-5; D gene unclear. The CDR3 loop spans 14 amino acids. Germline CDR1 and CDR2: SGHVS and FNYEAQ. The germline V and J ends were trimmed by 1 base and 6 bases, with 10 bases remaining between them. The CDR3 protein is CASSLGRDGQPQHF. For the CDR3, the DNA is TGTGCCAGCAGCTTAGGTCGGGATGGTCAGCCCCAGCATTTT.

This clone appeared once. The rearrangement links TRBV6-5 to TRBJ1-2; tentatively, D is TRBD1 (5 bases). CDR1 is MNHEY and CDR2 is SVGAGI in the germline V gene. The CDR3 runs 11 residues. V shed 8 bases and J shed 8 bases, with 12 bases lying between them. The CDR3: CASRAEGGYTF. CDR3 coding DNA: TGTGCCAGCCGCGCGGAGGGGGGCTACACCTTC.

The chain employs TRBV28 and TRBJ1-1; 8 bases are shared with TRBD1. The CDR3 has 14 residues. V lost 6 bases and J lost 0; bases outside the gene matches: 3. Germline CDR1 is MDHEN and CDR2 is SYDVKM. This CDR3 is CASRPGQVNTEAFF. The CDR3 DNA sequence: TGTGCCAGCAGGCCGGGACAGGTGAACACTGAAGCTTTCTTT.

The sample holds a few counts of this clone. The chain uses TRBV7-2 and TRBJ2-1; D is uncertain. The CDR3 covers 15 residues. Trimming took off 5 bases at V and 1 base at J, with 12 bases between the two ends. CDR1 is SGHTA, CDR2 FQGNSA, per germline. The CDR3 region has the DNA TGTGCCAGCAGCCCGCGCGGTACGTCCTACAATGAGCAGTTCTTC. Protein: CASSPRGTSYNEQFF.

Regarding this clone: A junction end diverges from the germline sequence, so it may reflect a read error. V usage is TRBV7-9 and J usage is TRBJ1-6; D may be TRBD1 (6 bases). The CDR3 runs to 17 residues. The germline V gene has CDR1 SEHNR and CDR2 FQNEAQ (reference sequence). CDR3 nucleotide sequence: TGTTCCAGCAGCTGGGGGGGGGCTTTCTCCTATAATTCACCCCTCCACTTT. Its translation is CSSSWGGAFSYNSPLHF. The whole variable domain, filled in from reference TRBV7-9 and TRBJ1-6, reads DTGVSQNPRHKITKRGQNVTFRCDPISEHNRLYWYRQTLGQGPEFLTYFQNEAQLEKSRLLSDRFSAERPKGSFSTLEIQRTEQGDSAMYLCSSSWGGAFSYNSPLHFGNGTRLTVT.

The chain recombines TRBV5-4 with TRBJ2-1, with D possibly being TRBD1 (6 bases). Germline V gene data show CDR1 as SGHNT and CDR2 as YYREEE (reference sequence). Trimming stripped 3 bases from V and 0 bases from J, with 10 bases between. The CDR3 runs 15 residues. CDR3 DNA: TGTGCCAGCAGCTGGGGGCGCGGCTCCTACAATGAGCAGTTCTTC. Amino acids: CASSWGRGSYNEQFF.

The V call is TRBV28, the J call TRBJ1-1; D is ambiguous. Trimming cost V 1 base and J 11 bases, with 17 bases left between them. The CDR3 runs to 14 residues. Germline V lookup: CDR1 MDHEN, CDR2 SYDVKM. The CDR3 DNA reads TGTGCCAGCAGTTTATTGGTCGGTGACGGAGGGGCTTTCTTT. Translation: CASSLLVGDGGAFF. Combining the CDR3 with reference TRBV28 and TRBJ1-1 gives the whole variable domain DVKVTQSSRYLVKRTGEKVFLECVQDMDHENMFWYRQDPGLGLRLIYFSYDVKMKEKGDIPEGYSVSREKKERFSLILESASTNQTSMYLCASSLLVGDGGAFFGQGTRLTVV.

In this sample, this clone turned up a few times. The genes are TRBV5-1 and TRBJ2-7, with 9 bases aligning to TRBD2. From germline, CDR1 is SGHRS and CDR2 YFSETQ. The CDR3 contains 14 residues. V dropped 0 bases and J dropped 2; count of bases not matched to a gene: 0. The CDR3: CASSLASGAYEQYF. For the CDR3, the DNA is TGCGCCAGCAGCTTGGCTAGCGGGGCCTACGAGCAGTACTTC.

The rearrangement joins TRBV5-8 to TRBJ1-3; D gene uncertain. V dropped 0 bases and J dropped 0 bases, with 19 bases sitting between them. The germline V gene encodes CDR1 SGHTS and CDR2 YDEGEE. The length of the CDR3 is 19 residues. CDR3 coding DNA: TGTGCCAGCAGCTTGGTTAGGCTAGTCCCAGAGGGCTCTGGAAACACCATATATTTT. Translation gives CASSLVRLVPEGSGNTIYF.

The chain combines TRBV18 with TRBJ1-2; tentatively, D is TRBD1 (6 bases). Per the germline V gene, CDR1 is KGHSH and CDR2 is LQKENI. The CDR3 totals 13 residues. V lost 3 bases and J 8 bases, leaving 13 bases between the germline ends. CDR3 in DNA: TGTGCCAGCTCACCCCCAGGGGACCGCGGCTACACCTTC. Its protein is CASSPPGDRGYTF.

V gene TRBV6-5 combines with J gene TRBJ2-7, with unresolved D. Trimming left V 0 bases short and J 4 bases short, with 7 bases between. Germline lookup yields CDR1 MNHEY and CDR2 SVGAGI. The CDR3 contains 13 residues. The CDR3 DNA is TGTGCCAGCAGTTACTCCCCTTTTTACGAGCAGTACTTC. This translates into CASSYSPFYEQYF.

This clone was found a few times. The genes are TRBV28 and TRBJ1-3; 8 bases match TRBD1. Germline V gene data show CDR1 as MDHEN and CDR2 as SYDVKM. The junction had 5 bases not matched to a gene; V was cut back by 4 bases and J by 0 bases. The CDR3 has 16 residues. The CDR3 is CASSWDRRFSGNTIYF. In DNA, the CDR3 is TGTGCCAGCAGTTGGGACAGGCGCTTCTCTGGAAACACCATATATTTT.

The genes are TRBV19 and TRBJ2-1, with 15 positions matching TRBD2. V was pared by 10 bases and J by 8 bases, with 9 bases of the junction left unmatched. The CDR3 contains 15 residues. From germline, CDR1 is LNHDA and CDR2 SQIVND (reference sequence). This CDR3 is CATIGTSGRIDEQFF. CDR3 nucleotide sequence: TGTGCCACAATCGGGACTAGCGGGAGGATCGATGAGCAGTTCTTC. The whole variable domain, remainder taken from reference TRBV19 and TRBJ2-1, is DGGITQSPKYLFRKEGQNVTLSCEQNLNHDAMYWYRQDPGQGLRLIYYSQIVNDFQKGDIAEGYSVSREKKESFPLTVTSAQKNPTAFYLCATIGTSGRIDEQFFGPGTRLTVL.

The chain joins TRBV16 to TRBJ2-5; 11 nucleotides match TRBD1. The CDR3 is 13 amino acids. Per the germline V gene, CDR1 is KGHSY and CDR2 is FQNENV. Unmatched junction bases numbered 0, after V lost 4 bases and J lost 5 bases. The CDR3 protein is CASSRDRGETQYF. For the CDR3, the DNA is TGTGCCAGCAGCCGGGACAGGGGGGAGACCCAGTACTTC.

There are a few counts of this clone. This chain uses TRBV5-1 with TRBJ1-1, with unresolved D. CDR1 SGHRS and CDR2 YFSETQ come from the germline V gene. The V end lost 4 bases, the J end lost 1 base, and 14 bases lay between the germline ends. This CDR3 has 15 amino acids. CDR3 in DNA: TGCGCCAGCAGCGTCTCCCAGGTGGGGAACACTGAAGCTTTCTTT. It translates to CASSVSQVGNTEAFF.

The chain is built from TRBV14 and TRBJ2-7; the D is unclear. Trimming removed 0 bases at V and 0 bases at J, with 18 bases between. Germline values: CDR1 SGHDN, CDR2 FVKESK. CDR3 size: 18 residues. The CDR3: CASSQDRYSQTTSYEQYF. DNA for the CDR3: TGTGCCAGCAGCCAAGATAGGTACAGCCAGACCACCTCCTACGAGCAGTACTTC.

The chain has TRBV6-1 and TRBJ1-1, with 7 bases lining up with TRBD1. From germline, CDR1 is MNHNS and CDR2 SASEGT. V lost 6 bases, J lost 2 bases, and 6 bases stayed unmatched. The CDR3 runs to 14 residues. In nucleotides, the CDR3 is TGTGCCAGCAGCCTCGACAGGGATAACACTGAAGCTTTCTTT. Translation gives CASSLDRDNTEAFF.

The gene calls are TRBV13 and TRBJ2-5, with D maybe TRBD1 (6 bases). The CDR3 has 15 residues. Germline CDR1 is PRHDT and CDR2 is FYEKMQ (reference sequence). Trimming took off 5 bases at V and 3 bases at J, with 16 bases between the two ends. The CDR3 spells CASSPRTDLKETQYF. The CDR3 nucleotides read TGTGCCAGCAGCCCCCGGACAGACCTCAAAGAGACCCAGTACTTC.

J is TRBJ1-6 and V is TRBV27; TRBD1 matches at 8 bases. Germline V gene sequence: CDR1 MNHEY, CDR2 SMNVEV (reference sequence). Trimming at V came to 3 bases and at J to 8 bases, leaving 9 bases not matched to a gene. CDR3 size: 16 residues. CDR3 sequence reads: CASSLIGTGSYSPLHF. Here the CDR3 DNA reads TGTGCCAGCAGTTTGATCGGGACAGGATCATATTCACCCCTCCACTTT.

The V gene is TRBV5-1, the J gene TRBJ1-4; D ambiguous. V shed 0 bases and J shed 5 bases, with 11 bases lying between them. CDR3 size: 15 residues. Germline-derived CDR1 and CDR2 are SGHRS and YFSETQ. CDR3 sequence: CASSLVGERNEKLFF. The CDR3 DNA is TGCGCCAGCAGCTTGGTAGGAGAGCGAAATGAAAAACTGTTTTTT.